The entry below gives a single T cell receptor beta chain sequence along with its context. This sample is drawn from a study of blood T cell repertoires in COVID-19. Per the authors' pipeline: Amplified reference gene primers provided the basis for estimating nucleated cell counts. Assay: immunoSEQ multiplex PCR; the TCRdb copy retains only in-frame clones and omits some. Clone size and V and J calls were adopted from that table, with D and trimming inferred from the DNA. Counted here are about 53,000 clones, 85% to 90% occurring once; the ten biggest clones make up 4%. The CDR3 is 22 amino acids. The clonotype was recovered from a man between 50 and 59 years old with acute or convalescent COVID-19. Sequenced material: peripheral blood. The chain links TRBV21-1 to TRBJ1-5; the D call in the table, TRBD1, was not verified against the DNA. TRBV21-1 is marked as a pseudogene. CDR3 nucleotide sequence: TGTGCCAGCAGCAAAGGCCCAGGGCTTTGGGACAGGGGGCCAGGGAGCAATCAGCCCCAGCATTTT. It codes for CASSKGPGLWDRGPGSNQPQHF.